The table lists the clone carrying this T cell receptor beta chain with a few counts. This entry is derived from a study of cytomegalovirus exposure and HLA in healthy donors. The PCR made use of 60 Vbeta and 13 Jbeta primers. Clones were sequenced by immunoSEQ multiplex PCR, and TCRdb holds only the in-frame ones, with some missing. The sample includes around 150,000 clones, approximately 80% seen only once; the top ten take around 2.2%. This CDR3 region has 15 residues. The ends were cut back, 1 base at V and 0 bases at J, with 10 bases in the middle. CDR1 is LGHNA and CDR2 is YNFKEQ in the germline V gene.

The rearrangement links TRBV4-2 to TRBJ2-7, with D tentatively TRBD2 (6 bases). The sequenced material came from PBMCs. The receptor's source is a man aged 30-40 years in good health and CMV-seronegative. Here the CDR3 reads CASSQGGGSSYEQYF. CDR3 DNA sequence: TGTGCCAGCAGCCAAGGTGGGGGGTCCTCCTACGAGCAGTACTTC.